This T cell receptor (beta chain) originates from a study of long-term antiretroviral therapy in people with HIV. Germline trimming cut 6 bases from V and 7 bases from J; bases unmatched to any gene: 16. Germline values: CDR1 SGHTA, CDR2 FQGTGA. This CDR3 region has 17 residues. The immunoSEQ assay was v3.0, run at survey level. Profiling relied on immunoSEQ multiplex PCR, and the TCRdb table lists in-frame clones only, not all of them. The table has around 17,000 clones, roughly 95% seen once; the top ten hold 1.2% to 1.5%. This sequence joins TRBV7-3 and TRBJ2-2; 8 positions match TRBD1. This TCR derives from a man aged 30-40 years with HIV. Sequenced here: unsorted PBMCs, sampled 10 to 12 years after starting antiretroviral therapy. CDR3 loop: CASRHSGTGDLGGELFF. DNA of the CDR3: TGTGCCAGCAGACATTCCGGGACAGGAGATTTGGGCGGGGAGCTGTTTTTT.